In its sample, the clone carrying this T cell receptor (beta chain) was seen a few times. These data belong to a study of blood T cell repertoires in COVID-19. Study at large: Whether acute or convalescent, the COVID-19 samples came from the United States, Italy and Spain. T cells, B-cell-depleted T cells, or PBMCs provided the cDNA or gDNA that served as material.

Per the original data handling: Counts of nucleated cells, estimated from reference gene primer amplification, were obtained. The method was immunoSEQ multiplex PCR; TCRdb's version includes in-frame clones alone and lacks a portion of them. V and J calls and clone size are copied from that table; D and trimming were computed from the DNA. The profile shows approximately 200,000 clones, about 90% of them singletons. This CDR3 region has 14 residues. Material for sequencing was peripheral blood. The receptor comes from a man in his forties or fifties with active or convalescent COVID-19. The gene calls are TRBV21-1 and TRBJ2-7; TRBD2, the D gene given by the table, was not confirmed from the DNA. TRBV21-1 is designated a pseudogene. The CDR3 spells CASTPGLAENEQYF. CDR3 DNA sequence: TGTGCCAGCACCCCGGGACTAGCGGAGAACGAGCAGTACTTC.